This TCR beta chain derives from a study of beta chain features in type 1 diabetes. Study observations and caveats: In all four CD4+ subsets, TCRB CDR3 length was significantly, moderately reduced in type 1 diabetes. Unsettled here was the matter of whether HLA type influences TCRB rearrangement. Since sequencing was performed on cDNA, cells with high TCR expression could be over-represented. Patients showed naive, central memory and Treg TCRB repertoires that appeared more similar than those of healthy donors.

TCRB transcripts that were expressed got sequenced, as all of the isolated RNA had been reverse transcribed. Only in-frame clones appear in the TCRdb table, and some are missing; sequencing was by immunoSEQ multiplex PCR. The sample carries about 170,000 clones, less than 9.5% recorded once. This CDR3 comprises 15 residues. V lost 5 bases and J 8 bases, leaving 21 bases between the germline ends. Germline CDR1 reads MDHEN; CDR2 reads SYDVKM. This clone occurred a few times. The antigen remains undetermined. The receptor's source is a woman in her forties with type 1 diabetes. Specimen: central memory CD4+ T cells from blood. The V and J genes are TRBV28 and TRBJ1-2; D is possibly TRBD1 (5 bases). DNA of the CDR3: TGTGCCAGCAGTCTCCTGTTAGGTCAGGGTCACGGCTACACCTTC. This gives the protein CASSLLLGQGHGYTF.